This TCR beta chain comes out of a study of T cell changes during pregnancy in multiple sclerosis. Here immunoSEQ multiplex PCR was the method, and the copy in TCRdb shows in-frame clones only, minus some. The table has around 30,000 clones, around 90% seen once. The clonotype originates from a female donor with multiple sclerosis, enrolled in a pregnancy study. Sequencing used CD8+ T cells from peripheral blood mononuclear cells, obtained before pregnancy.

In nucleotides, the CDR3 is TGTGCCAGCGGTAGCGGTCTGGATTCGGCTGGCTACACCTTC. This gives the protein CASGSGLDSAGYTF. This chain connects TRBV28 to TRBJ1-2; no reliable D call. The CDR3 is made up of 14 amino acids. V lost 8 bases, J lost 7 bases, and 20 bases lay in between. Germline CDR1 is MDHEN and CDR2 is SYDVKM.